What follows are 14 T cell receptor beta chains derived from one specimen sequenced in a study of blood T cells in healthy people across ages. A J-beta primer mix and a sample-barcoded 5' primer were used in a second PCR of roughly 6 to 12 cycles. One entry per CDR3 protein results from TCRdb running MiXCR on the 5' RACE reads. The data contain fewer than 2,000,000 distinct CDR3 sequences, 39% of them seen just once; the ten biggest clones take up 23%. Sequencing used blood. The origin of the receptors is a human donor in good health.

V usage is TRBV29-1 and J usage is TRBJ1-2; 7 nucleotides line up with TRBD1. With 3 bases clipped from V and 8 bases from J, the junction kept 6 bases outside the gene matches. The CDR3 sequence is 12 residues long. Germline V gene data show CDR1 as SQVTM and CDR2 as ANQGSEA. The CDR3, as DNA: TGCAGCGTTGATACAGGGGAAAAAGGCTACACCTTC. Amino acids: CSVDTGEKGYTF.

The chain has TRBV6-1 and TRBJ2-7; D call uncertain. V lost 2 bases and J 5 bases, leaving 10 bases between the germline ends. Per the germline V gene, CDR1 is MNHNS and CDR2 is SASEGT. CDR3 length equals 13 residues. The DNA for the CDR3 is TGTGCCAGCAGTGAACCTGGCCGACACGAGCAGTACTTC. Its translation: CASSEPGRHEQYF.

This chain joins TRBV9 and TRBJ1-6; D unresolved. V gave up 4 bases and J gave up 9 bases, with 11 bases separating them. From germline, CDR1 is SGDLS and CDR2 YYNGEE. This CDR3 region has 13 residues. CDR3 nucleotide sequence: TGTGCCAGCAGCCTCCCTTACGGTTCACCCCTCCACTTT. It encodes CASSLPYGSPLHF.

This clonotype was observed a handful of times. The chain carries TRBV4-3 and TRBJ2-1; perhaps TRBD2 as D (5 bases). Germline CDR1 reads LGHNA; CDR2 reads YSLEER. The V end lost 8 bases, the J end lost 7 bases, and 12 bases lay between the germline ends. The CDR3 runs to 12 residues. The CDR3 coding sequence is TGCGCCAGCGGTTACCCGGGGAATGAGCAGTTCTTC. This sequence encodes CASGYPGNEQFF.

CDR3 DNA sequence: TGTGCCAGCAGTCTGAGGAACAGGGAAGAGACCCAGTACTTC. It is translated as CASSLRNREETQYF. The rearrangement joins TRBV12-3 or TRBV12-4 to TRBJ2-5; maybe TRBD1 (6 bases). The CDR3 loop spans 14 amino acids. Trimming stripped 5 bases from V and 3 bases from J, with 13 bases between.

The chain joins TRBV11-2 to TRBJ2-1; TRBD2 matches at 12 bases. Germline CDR1 SGHAT, CDR2 FQNNGV. There are 15 residues in the CDR3. J was trimmed by 7 bases and V by 6 bases; bases with no gene match: 7. CDR3 sequence: CASRSGLAGWNEQFF. The CDR3 DNA is TGTGCCAGCAGATCTGGACTAGCGGGGTGGAATGAGCAGTTCTTC.

The rearrangement uses TRBV18 and TRBJ2-1; D is possibly TRBD2 (6 bases). The V and J ends lost 3 bases and 5 bases respectively, with 11 bases between them. Germline V gene lookup returns CDR1 KGHSH and CDR2 LQKENI. The CDR3 is 14 residues long. In DNA, the CDR3 is TGTGCCAGCTCACCCCCCGCGGGGAACAATGAGCAGTTCTTC. Its translation is CASSPPAGNNEQFF.

V gene TRBV2 combines with J gene TRBJ2-7, with 7 bases identical to TRBD1. This CDR3 has 15 residues. V trimming: 4 bases; J trimming: 3 bases; junction bases outside the gene matches: 9. Per the germline V gene, CDR1 is SNHLY and CDR2 is FYNNEI. CDR3 loop: CASSVNRGLGYEQYF. The CDR3 DNA follows: TGTGCCAGCAGTGTAAACAGGGGTTTAGGCTACGAGCAGTACTTC.

CDR3 coding DNA: TGCAGTGCTCCCTCGGAGGGGACCTACGAGCAGTACTTC. Encoded protein: CSAPSEGTYEQYF. The chain joins TRBV20-1 to TRBJ2-7; possibly TRBD2 for D (6 bases). The V end was cut by 5 bases, the J end by 2 bases, with 13 bases between. The CDR3 covers 13 residues. Germline CDR1 is DFQATT and CDR2 is SNEGSKA (reference sequence).

This chain links TRBV15 with TRBJ2-5; D remains unclear. V was shortened by 0 bases and J by 1 base, with 6 bases between the two germline ends. Germline lookup yields CDR1 LNHNV and CDR2 YYDKDF (reference sequence). The CDR3 contains 14 residues. The CDR3 protein is CATSREAAQETQYF. CDR3 in DNA: TGTGCCACCAGCAGAGAGGCGGCCCAAGAGACCCAGTACTTC.

This clonotype was counted between two and nine times. This chain connects TRBV5-5 to TRBJ1-5; TRBD1 is a possible D gene (5 bases). Germline loops: CDR1 SGHKS, CDR2 YYEKEE (reference sequence). The CDR3 has 14 residues. V was cut by 3 bases and J by 4 bases, with 11 bases left in between. The CDR3 here is CASSCTQGNQPQHF. The CDR3 DNA is TGTGCCAGCAGCTGCACCCAGGGTAATCAGCCCCAGCATTTT.

The chain uses TRBV27 and TRBJ1-2; a possible D gene is TRBD1 (5 bases). Germline V gene data show CDR1 as MNHEY and CDR2 as SMNVEV (reference sequence). This CDR3 has 14 amino acids. Trimming removed 2 bases at V and 8 bases at J, with 15 bases between. CDR3 DNA sequence: TGTGCCAGCAGTTTACGGGGACTTTTTTCCGGCTACACCTTC. It codes for CASSLRGLFSGYTF.

This clonotype occurred a few times. This chain links TRBV4-1 with TRBJ2-7; 7 bases line up with TRBD1. CDR1 and CDR2 (germline): MGHRA, YSYEKL. J lost 5 bases, V lost 3 bases, and 13 bases had no gene match. This CDR3 is 16 amino acids long. The CDR3 sequence is CASSHPGQTLLNEQYF. The CDR3 DNA follows: TGCGCCAGCAGCCACCCGGGACAGACGCTCCTCAACGAGCAGTACTTC.

This clonotype was detected only a few times. The chain has TRBV29-1 and TRBJ1-2, with 11 bases fitting TRBD1. The J segment lost 6 bases and the V segment lost 4 bases, leaving 10 bases of the junction unmatched. CDR1 is SQVTM, CDR2 ANQGSEA, per germline. The CDR3 is made up of 15 amino acids. The CDR3 bases are TGCAGCGTTGTATCCAGGACAGGGGGCGCAGATGGCTACACCTTC. Encoded protein: CSVVSRTGGADGYTF.